This is a list of T cell receptor beta chains from one sample in a study of response to subunit inactivated influenza vaccine. TCRdb re-analysed the RT-PCR reads in MiXCR, keeping a single row per CDR3 protein. The profile covers some 800,000 distinct CDR3 sequences, with 21% appearing a single time and 10% to 13% taken by the ten largest. The sequencing used PBMCs from blood, collected 5 days after vaccination. The receptors come from a man aged 45-65 years who received an inactivated influenza vaccine. CDR3s include the opening cysteine and the closing phenylalanine or tryptophan. The D gene is left open where the match is weak. Clone sizes are given selectively: once, few, many, or a class where the clone is expanded.

TRBD2	.	TRBV9	TRBJ2-1	TGTGCCAGCAGCGGGGCACCGGGACTAGCGATCTATGAGCAGTTCTTC	CASSGAPGLAIYEQFF
TRBD2	.	TRBV20-1	TRBJ2-7	TGCAGTGCTGGGGGTGTGACTAGCGGCTCCTACGAGCAGTACTTC	CSAGGVTSGSYEQYF
.	few	TRBV20-1	TRBJ1-1	TGCAGTGCCACCGACTCGTGGACCTCCAGGAACACTGAAGCTTTCTTT	CSATDSWTSRNTEAFF
.	few	TRBV29-1	TRBJ1-2	TGCAGCGCAACCGGGACCCATGGCTACACCTTC	CSATGTHGYTF
.	.	TRBV20-1	TRBJ2-5	TGCAGTGCCAAAGGGATGGGTTTAAGAGAGACCCAGTACTTC	CSAKGMGLRETQYF
TRBD2	.	TRBV11-1	TRBJ2-7	TGTGCCAGCAGGCGATCTAGCGGCTACGAGCAGTACTTC	CASRRSSGYEQYF
.	.	TRBV20-1	TRBJ1-6	TGCAGTGCTAGAGATCGCAGGGCAGACCGCTATAATTCACCCCTCCACTTT	CSARDRRADRYNSPLHF
.	many	TRBV27	TRBJ2-2	TGTGCCAGCAGTTTGCAGGGGTACGGGGAGCTGTTTTTT	CASSLQGYGELFF
TRBD2	.	TRBV20-1	TRBJ2-5	TGCAGTCTAGCGGGGGGCCAAGAGACCCAGTACTTC	CSLAGGQETQYF
TRBD2	few	TRBV10-3	TRBJ2-5	TGTGCCATCCAAGGGGAGGGGGAGACCCAGTACTTC	CAIQGEGETQYF
.	few	TRBV15	TRBJ2-3	TGTGCCACCAGCAGACTAGCGACCAACACAGATACGCAGTATTTT	CATSRLATNTDTQYF
.	.	TRBV20-1	TRBJ2-7	TGCAGTGCTAGAGAGCCGGGCGGTAGCTCCTACGAGCAGTACTTC	CSAREPGGSSYEQYF
.	.	TRBV28	TRBJ2-4	TGTGCCAGCAGTGGTCTGTACAGGGAAAACATTCAGTACTTC	CASSGLYRENIQYF
.	few	TRBV7-9	TRBJ2-3	TGTGCCAGCAGCTCTAGGCAGGGGCCCACAGATACGCAGTATTTT	CASSSRQGPTDTQYF
.	.	TRBV9	TRBJ2-1	TGTGCCAGCAGCGTAGACTACAGCCGTGAGCAGTTCTTC	CASSVDYSREQFF
TRBD1	.	TRBV4-3	TRBJ2-3	TGCGCCAGCAGCCAAGATTTTACAGGGGGCACAGATACGCAGTATTTT	CASSQDFTGGTDTQYF
TRBD2	.	TRBV4-3	TRBJ2-3	TGCGCCAGCAGCCTAAGTACGGGGGGTGCAGATACGCAGTATTTT	CASSLSTGGADTQYF
.	few	TRBV12-3/TRBV12-4	TRBJ2-5	TGTGCCAGCAGTGTAGGTACTTTCCAAGAGACCCAGTACTTC	CASSVGTFQETQYF
TRBD1	few	TRBV10-3	TRBJ2-5	TGTGCCATCAGTGGTGGACAGGGGGTCCAAGAGACCCAGTACTTC	CAISGGQGVQETQYF
.	few	TRBV4-3	TRBJ2-7	TGCGCCAGCAGCCAAGTCCCAGGGGGGGCCTACGAGCAGTACTTC	CASSQVPGGAYEQYF
TRBD1	.	TRBV29-1	TRBJ2-7	TGCAGCGTTGAAGGGGCAGGGGGCAGCTACGAGCAGTACTTC	CSVEGAGGSYEQYF
TRBD1	.	TRBV2	TRBJ2-7	TGTGCCAGCAGTTTCCGGGACAGGGGGATCCACGAGCAGTACTTC	CASSFRDRGIHEQYF
TRBD2	few	TRBV6-1	TRBJ2-5	TGTGCCAGCAACGAGCGGGGACGGGAGACCCAGTACTTC	CASNERGRETQYF
TRBD2	.	TRBV5-1	TRBJ2-7	TGCGCCAGCAGCGCCCCCCCTGGGCTAGCGGGGGGCCTGGACGAGCAGTACTTC	CASSAPPGLAGGLDEQYF
.	.	TRBV15	TRBJ1-4	TGTGCCACCAGCAGTAGGACGGCGCGCGGTGAAAAACTGTTTTTT	CATSSRTARGEKLFF
TRBD2	.	TRBV28	TRBJ2-2	TGTGCCAGCAGCCATAGCGGGGGGGCTGCCGGGGAGCTGTTTTTT	CASSHSGGAAGELFF
TRBD1	few	TRBV2	TRBJ2-3	TGTGCCAGCAGGTCCGGGACAGAGTATTTT	CASRSGTEYF
.	.	TRBV20-1	TRBJ2-5	TGCAGTGCTAGAGACTTGTGGGAGACCCAGTACTTC	CSARDLWETQYF
TRBD2	few	TRBV6-5	TRBJ2-3	TGTGCCAGCAGTTACTCCCGGGGGGTGGTCACAGATACGCAGTATTTT	CASSYSRGVVTDTQYF
TRBD2	few	TRBV12-3/TRBV12-4	TRBJ2-1	TGTGCCAGCCAGGGGAGCGGGGGGCCCAATGAGCAGTTCTTC	CASQGSGGPNEQFF
TRBD1	.	TRBV20-1	TRBJ1-6	TGCAGTGGGGTCTCCGAGGGGGCGCACAATTCACCCCTCCACTTT	CSGVSEGAHNSPLHF
.	.	TRBV5-4	TRBJ2-7	TGTGCCAGCAGCCCGTCGGGGACGCGAACCTACGAGCAGTACTTC	CASSPSGTRTYEQYF
.	.	TRBV24-1	TRBJ1-5	TGTGCCACCAGTGATTACGGACGGAATCAGCCCCAGCATTTT	CATSDYGRNQPQHF
TRBD1	.	TRBV20-1	TRBJ2-1	TGCAGTGCCACCAGCACACAGGGGGGCTACAATGAGCAGTTCTTC	CSATSTQGGYNEQFF
TRBD1	many	TRBV15	TRBJ2-3	TGTGCCACCAGCAGCAGCAGGGGGCTCACAGATACGCAGTATTTT	CATSSSRGLTDTQYF
.	few	TRBV6-5	TRBJ2-3	TGTGCCAGCAGTTCACAGGGGGGGGACACAGATACGCAGTATTTT	CASSSQGGDTDTQYF
TRBD2	.	TRBV14	TRBJ2-7	TGTGCCAGCAGTCAGTCTAGCGGGGATAGCTCCTACGAGCAGTACTTC	CASSQSSGDSSYEQYF
.	few	TRBV27	TRBJ2-3	TGTGCCAGCAGTTTATTGGGGATTGGAAGAAGGGATACGCAGTATTTT	CASSLLGIGRRDTQYF
.	few	TRBV4-1	TRBJ2-1	TGCGCCAGCGGGCCCTTACTAGTCTCAGGGCAGTTCTTC	CASGPLLVSGQFF
TRBD2	once	TRBV20-1	TRBJ2-3	TGCAGTGCTAGGACTAGCGGGAGAGATACGCAGTATTTT	CSARTSGRDTQYF
.	.	TRBV10-3	TRBJ2-1	TGTGCCATCAGTGAGCGAGGCCAGACGAGCGGAGACAATGAGCAGTTCTTC	CAISERGQTSGDNEQFF
TRBD2	.	TRBV20-1	TRBJ2-3	TGCAGTGCTGGCGTCCCCGGGCGGGGGAGATCAGATACGCAGTATTTT	CSAGVPGRGRSDTQYF
.	.	TRBV30	TRBJ1-1	TGTGCCTTCCCCGGGACGGTGAACACTGAAGCTTTCTTT	CAFPGTVNTEAFF
.	.	TRBV7-2	TRBJ2-1	TGTGCCAGCAGCTTTCACGAGGGGGGCTCCTACAATGAGCAGTTCTTC	CASSFHEGGSYNEQFF
.	few	TRBV11-2	TRBJ2-1	TGTGCCAGCAGCCCACATAGGGGAGCCTACAATGAGCAGTTCTTC	CASSPHRGAYNEQFF
.	.	TRBV11-2	TRBJ2-7	TGTGCCAGCAGCGGAACAGCTAAGTACGAGCAGTACTTC	CASSGTAKYEQYF
.	.	TRBV24-1	TRBJ2-7	TGTGCCACCCCCCGGCCCTACGAGCAGTACTTC	CATPRPYEQYF
.	few	TRBV6-2/TRBV6-3	TRBJ2-5	TGTGCCAGCAGTTCCGGGACATCGCGACGGGAGACCCAGTACTTC	CASSSGTSRRETQYF
.	.	TRBV2	TRBJ1-5	TGTGCCAGCGGAGCCCGGAGGCAGGAGGATCAGCCCCAGCATTTT	CASGARRQEDQPQHF
TRBD1	.	TRBV7-9	TRBJ1-4	TGTGCCAGCAGCTATTCGACAGGGAGAGAAAAACTGTTTTTT	CASSYSTGREKLFF
TRBD2	many	TRBV5-1	TRBJ2-7	TGTGCCAGCAGTAGGACTAGCGGTTACGAGCAGTACTTC	CASSRTSGYEQYF
.	.	TRBV20-1	TRBJ1-5	TGCAGTGCGCCTACAGGTTACAATCAGCCCCAGCATTTT	CSAPTGYNQPQHF
TRBD1	many	TRBV5-6	TRBJ1-1	TGTGCCAGCAGCCGCGACAGGGAGGGCACTGAAGCTTTCTTT	CASSRDREGTEAFF
TRBD2	.	TRBV29-1	TRBJ2-2	TGCAGCGTTGGGTTATTGGCGGGAGGATTCACCGGGGAGCTGTTTTTT	CSVGLLAGGFTGELFF
.	.	TRBV10-3	TRBJ2-1	TGTGCCATCAGTGGCGGCGGGCACGCCTACAATGAGCAGTTCTTC	CAISGGGHAYNEQFF
TRBD1	few	TRBV5-1	TRBJ1-2	TGCGCCAGCAGCTTGGCCGCGAGGGACAGGGACGGCTACACCTTC	CASSLAARDRDGYTF
TRBD2	.	TRBV20-1	TRBJ2-2	TGCAGTGCTAGAGATTCTTCGGGGGGGCGGACCGGGGAGCTGTTTTTT	CSARDSSGGRTGELFF
.	.	TRBV25-1	TRBJ2-3	TGTGCCAGCAGTGATGAGGTGTATACGCAGTATTTT	CASSDEVYTQYF
.	few	TRBV7-9	TRBJ2-5	TGTGCCAGCAGCCCCCGAAAGAGACAAGAGACCCAGTACTTC	CASSPRKRQETQYF